Described below is a single T cell receptor beta chain sequence and its context. The data were taken from a study of blood T cell repertoires in COVID-19. Across the whole study: Samples representing acute and convalescent COVID-19 were sourced from the United States, Italy and Spain. PBMCs, B-cell-depleted T cells, or T cells were the source of the cDNA or gDNA that made up the material.

As originally analysed: How many nucleated cells were present was estimated from reference gene primer amplification. The protocol was immunoSEQ multiplex PCR, while the TCRdb copy is restricted to in-frame clones and leaves out a portion. That table gives V, J and clone size, and the DNA gave D and trimming. Among approximately 240,000 clones, roughly 80% were seen once, and the ten largest hold more than 6%. J gave up 3 bases and V 1 base, and 2 bases lay outside the gene matches. The germline gives CDR1 MGHRA, CDR2 YSYEKL. The CDR3 consists of 15 residues. The clonotype was recovered from a woman aged 55 to 70 with active or convalescent COVID-19. The chain combines TRBV4-1 with TRBJ1-2, with 10 bases that match TRBD1. Material: peripheral blood. The DNA for the CDR3 is TGCGCCAGCAGCCAAGGACAGGGGGCGGACTATGGCTACACCTTC. As protein: CASSQGQGADYGYTF.